This T cell receptor beta chain appears in the sequencing data of a study of blood T cell repertoires in COVID-19. Study summary: Samples of COVID-19 (acute and convalescent) were obtained from the United States, Italy and Spain. The cDNA or gDNA used as material had been derived from T cells, B-cell-depleted T cells, or PBMCs.

Study processing details: Reference gene primer amplification in the assay estimated nucleated cell counts. The assay was immunoSEQ multiplex PCR, and TCRdb's table has in-frame clones only and misses some. For V, J and clone size, that table is used; D and trimming come from the DNA. The table includes over 100,000 clones, 75% to 90% detected once. Germline V gene sequence: CDR1 SGHNT, CDR2 YYREEE (reference sequence). The CDR3 has 16 amino acids. V lost 2 bases and J lost 2; bases outside the gene matches: 7. The V call is TRBV5-4, the J call TRBJ1-2, with 9 nucleotides matching TRBD1. The sequence came from a man aged 35 to 55 with acute or convalescent COVID-19. The material sequenced was peripheral blood. CDR3 loop: CASSLPGTGLNYGYTF. CDR3 in DNA: TGTGCCAGCAGCTTACCGGGGACAGGGCTAAACTATGGCTACACCTTC.